These 12 T cell receptor beta chains originate from one sample sequenced in a study of blood T cell repertoires in COVID-19. Some clones are missing from TCRdb's copy, which holds only in-frame ones; the method was immunoSEQ multiplex PCR. The repertoire holds 200,000 or so clones, with 80% to 90% as singletons. Sequencing was performed on peripheral blood. The receptors come from an elderly man with acute or convalescent COVID-19.

The chain carries TRBV11-3 and TRBJ2-7; 7 positions match TRBD1. Trimming at V came to 5 bases and at J to 1 base, leaving 5 bases not matched to a gene. The CDR3 is 14 amino acids. Germline CDR1 is SGHNT and CDR2 is YENEEA. For the CDR3, the DNA is TGTGCCAGCAGCGCCCGGGACAGATCCTACGAGCAGTACGTC. It is translated as CASSARDRSYEQYV.

V is TRBV5-1 and J is TRBJ2-2; D may be TRBD2 (5 bases). V lost 4 bases, J lost 5 bases, and 15 bases lay in between. The CDR3 runs to 15 residues. Germline V gene sequence: CDR1 SGHRS, CDR2 YFSETQ. In nucleotides, the CDR3 is TGCGCCAGCAGCCCAGTCGTCGGGAAGACCGGGGAGCTGTTTTTT. Protein: CASSPVVGKTGELFF.

The CDR3 is CASSPRPNIAGAGEDTQYF. Written as DNA, the CDR3 is TGTGCCAGCTCACCAAGGCCCAACATAGCGGGAGCGGGTGAAGATACGCAGTATTTT. This chain joins TRBV18 and TRBJ2-3; TRBD2 agrees at 9 bases. With 2 bases clipped from V and 5 bases from J, the junction kept 17 bases outside the gene matches. Germline loops: CDR1 KGHSH, CDR2 LQKENI. This CDR3 has 19 amino acids.

The chain recombines TRBV18 with TRBJ1-5, with D possibly matching TRBD1 (5 bases). The V and J ends lost 0 bases and 7 bases respectively, with 10 bases between them. This CDR3 comprises 14 residues. Germline CDR1 KGHSH, CDR2 LQKENI. The CDR3 DNA reads as TGTGCCAGCTCACCACCCCCGGAGGGGCAGCCCCAGCATTTT. Its protein is CASSPPPEGQPQHF.

The V and J genes are TRBV3-1 (or the pseudogene TRBV3-2) and TRBJ1-5, with 8 bases identical to TRBD1. The CDR3 sequence is 12 residues long. Looked up from germline, CDR1 is LGHDT and CDR2 is YNNKEL (reference sequence). V lost 3 bases to trimming and J lost 11 bases; unmatched junction nucleotides: 3. CDR3 nucleotide sequence: TGTGCCAGCAGCCAGTCGACAGGGGCCCAGCATTTT. Protein sequence: CASSQSTGAQHF.

DNA for the CDR3: TGTGCCAGCTCACCCGGGGTTACCTACGAGCAGTACTTC. This sequence encodes CASSPGVTYEQYF. The chain couples TRBV18 to TRBJ2-7; a possible D gene is TRBD2 (5 bases). The germline V gene has CDR1 KGHSH and CDR2 LQKENI. The CDR3 runs to 13 residues. With 3 bases removed from V and 2 bases from J, the gap between germline ends came to 8 bases. Full variable domain (outside the CDR3, taken from reference TRBV18 and TRBJ2-7): NAGVMQNPRHLVRRRGQEARLRCSPMKGHSHVYWYRQLPEEGLKFMVYLQKENIIDESGMPKERFSAEFPKEGPSILRIQQVVRGDSAAYFCASSPGVTYEQYFGPGTRLTVT.

This clone came up once. J is TRBJ1-6 and V is TRBV7-8; D call uncertain. The CDR3 runs 13 residues. Germline CDR1 and CDR2: SGHVS and FQNEAQ. V was trimmed by 1 base and J by 7 bases, leaving 5 bases between them. Written as DNA, the CDR3 is TGTGCCAGCAGCTTAGGGCTCAATTCACCCCTCCACTTT. The encoded protein is CASSLGLNSPLHF. The whole variable domain, remainder taken from reference TRBV7-8 and TRBJ1-6, is GAGVSQSPRYKVAKRGQDVALRCDPISGHVSLFWYQQALGQGPEFLTYFQNEAQLDKSGLPSDRFFAERPEGSVSTLKIQRTQQEDSAVYLCASSLGLNSPLHFGNGTRLTVT.

This clone has only a few counts. CDR3 nucleotides: TGTGCCAGTAGTGCACGACTCGGAAAACTGTTTTTT. It translates to CASSARLGKLFF. The rearrangement links TRBV19 to TRBJ1-4; unclear D gene. This CDR3 is built from 12 residues. Germline lookup yields CDR1 LNHDA and CDR2 SQIVND (reference sequence). V gave up 5 bases and J gave up 10 bases, with 11 bases separating them.

This rearrangement joins TRBV4-3 to TRBJ2-3; no clear D gene. V was pared by 1 base and J by 1 base, with 9 bases between. Looked up from germline, CDR1 is LGHNA and CDR2 is YSLEER. The CDR3 is made up of 15 amino acids. This CDR3 is CASSQVYSRTDTQYF. In DNA form, the CDR3 reads TGCGCCAGCAGCCAAGTCTACAGTCGCACAGATACGCAGTATTTT.

The CDR3 here is CASSLTPGAGDTQYF. The CDR3, as DNA: TGTGCCAGCAGTTTAACCCCAGGAGCGGGCGATACGCAGTATTTT. The rearrangement joins TRBV27 to TRBJ2-3, with D tentatively TRBD2 (6 bases). In germline, CDR1 is MNHEY, CDR2 SMNVEV (reference sequence). The CDR3 loop spans 15 amino acids. V was shortened by 2 bases and J by 6 bases, with 15 bases between the two germline ends.

The rearrangement joins TRBV5-1 to TRBJ2-4; TRBD2 agrees at 12 bases. With V trimmed by 0 bases and J by 5 bases, 3 bases remained unmatched. Germline V gives CDR1 SGHRS, CDR2 YFSETQ. The CDR3 consists of 16 residues. Here the CDR3 reads CASSLGLAGGQNIQYF. The DNA of the CDR3 is TGCGCCAGCAGCTTGGGGCTAGCGGGAGGGCAAAACATTCAGTACTTC. Looking up the rest from reference TRBV5-1 and TRBJ2-4 gives the full variable domain: KAGVTQTPRYLIKTRGQQVTLSCSPISGHRSVSWYQQTPGQGLQFLFEYFSETQRNKGNFPGRFSGRQFSNSRSEMNVSTLELGDSALYLCASSLGLAGGQNIQYFGAGTRLSVL.

The chain combines TRBV29-1 with TRBJ1-2; D is unclear. Trimming removed 0 bases from V and 3 bases from J, with 20 bases in between. The CDR3 contains 17 residues. Germline loops: CDR1 SQVTM, CDR2 ANQGSEA. The CDR3 protein is CSVEDGRQTFLDYGYTF. The CDR3 DNA reads TGCAGCGTTGAAGATGGGAGGCAGACCTTTCTTGACTATGGCTACACCTTC.